This is a list of T cell receptor beta chains from one sample in a study of beta chain features in type 1 diabetes. Measured with immunoSEQ multiplex PCR; TCRdb has only the in-frame clones, and not every one. The data show over 650,000 clones, roughly 13% seen once. The sequenced sample was naive CD4+ T cells from blood. The source of these receptors is a man younger than 35 with type 1 diabetes. CDR3s include the opening cysteine and the closing phenylalanine or tryptophan. Each record gives: D gene, V gene, J gene, clone size, CDR3 DNA, CDR3 protein. A D gene is named only where the DNA matches it firmly. Some rows mark clone size as missing; the rest say once, few, many or name a class of expanded clone.

D: TRBD1
V: TRBV29-1
J: TRBJ1-1
size: few
DNA: TGCAGCGTCCAACAGGGGTCGAACACTGAAGCTTTCTTT
CDR3: CSVQQGSNTEAFF

D: NA
V: TRBV14
J: TRBJ2-7
size: few
DNA: TGTGCCAGCAGCCAAGAGGGTTCATATTGGAGCGACTACGAGCAGTACTTC
CDR3: CASSQEGSYWSDYEQYF

D: TRBD2
V: TRBV5-1
J: TRBJ2-3
size: NA
DNA: TGCGCCAGCAGCCAACTAGCGGGGGGGCCCGGAGATACGCAGTATTTT
CDR3: CASSQLAGGPGDTQYF

D: TRBD1
V: TRBV4-1
J: TRBJ2-7
size: NA
DNA: TGCGCCAGCAGCCCCTTGGGACAGAGCTACGAGCAGTACTTC
CDR3: CASSPLGQSYEQYF

D: NA
V: TRBV9
J: TRBJ1-6
size: NA
DNA: TGTGCCAGCAGCTTTAGTCACAGCTCAAATTCACCCCTCCACTTT
CDR3: CASSFSHSSNSPLHF

D: NA
V: TRBV5-8
J: TRBJ2-7
size: NA
DNA: TGTGCCAGCAGCTTGAGAGGACGAACCTACGAGCAGTACTTC
CDR3: CASSLRGRTYEQYF

D: TRBD1
V: TRBV7-9
J: TRBJ2-7
size: NA
DNA: TGTGCCAGCAGCCCGGGGGCCTGGACAGGGGGCAGCTACGAGCAGTACTTC
CDR3: CASSPGAWTGGSYEQYF

D: NA
V: TRBV30
J: TRBJ2-7
size: NA
DNA: TGTGCCTGTAAGACGTCGGGGGGCATTAGCTCCTACGAGCAGTACTTC
CDR3: CACKTSGGISSYEQYF

D: NA
V: TRBV30
J: TRBJ1-1
size: NA
DNA: TGTGCCTGGAGTAGGAGAAACACTGAAGCTTTCTTT
CDR3: CAWSRRNTEAFF

D: NA
V: TRBV6-1
J: TRBJ2-7
size: NA
DNA: TGTGCCAGCAGTGAGGGTCTGGACGGGTACGAGCAGTACTTC
CDR3: CASSEGLDGYEQYF

D: NA
V: TRBV18
J: TRBJ1-6
size: few
DNA: TGTGCCAGCTCACCAAGACCAGGGAATGAGGTGGAATCACCCCTCCACTTT
CDR3: CASSPRPGNEVESPLHF

D: TRBD1
V: TRBV10-3
J: TRBJ2-7
size: NA
DNA: TGTGCCATCAGTGTTAGGATACCGGGACAGGGAGCCTACGAGCAGTACTTC
CDR3: CAISVRIPGQGAYEQYF

D: NA
V: TRBV28
J: TRBJ1-5
size: few
DNA: TGTGCCAGCAGTTCCCAGTCAAATCAGCCCCAGCATTTT
CDR3: CASSSQSNQPQHF

D: TRBD1
V: TRBV29-1
J: TRBJ2-7
size: few
DNA: TGCAGCGCTAAACCACAGGGGACAGGCGAGCAGTACTTC
CDR3: CSAKPQGTGEQYF

D: NA
V: TRBV29-1
J: TRBJ1-4
size: NA
DNA: TGCAGCGTTGAGAGGGGACCGAATGAAAAACTGTTTTTT
CDR3: CSVERGPNEKLFF

D: NA
V: TRBV6-5
J: TRBJ2-7
size: NA
DNA: TGTGCCAGCAGTTACTCGATTGGTAGGGCAGGGCAGTACTTC
CDR3: CASSYSIGRAGQYF

D: NA
V: TRBV13
J: TRBJ2-1
size: few
DNA: TGTGCCAGCAGCCCCCGACCGGCCCCCGTCTATGAGCAGTTCTTC
CDR3: CASSPRPAPVYEQFF

D: TRBD1
V: TRBV5-1
J: TRBJ2-2
size: few
DNA: TGCGCCAGCAGCCCCGGACAGGGGACCGGGGAGCTGTTTTTT
CDR3: CASSPGQGTGELFF